These T cell receptor beta chains were read from a single sample in a study of graft-versus-host responses after intestinal transplantation. What these receptors recognize is not known. TCRdb's copy holds only in-frame clones and misses some; the assay was immunoSEQ multiplex PCR. The sample lists more than 95,000 clones; less than 90% were seen once. The starting material was unstimulated CD4+ T cells sorted from spleen or lymph node cells, obtained before intestinal transplant. All receptors come from a human donor who received an intestinal transplant. Both conserved end residues are part of each CDR3. Fields, in order: V gene, D gene, clone size, J gene, CDR3 protein, CDR3 DNA. D genes are given only for firm matches. Clone size is given for some rows only: seen once, a few or many times, or a class if the clone is expanded.

TRBV23-1	TRBD1	NA	TRBJ1-6	CASSQSLGQGKGNSPLHF	TGCGCCAGCAGTCAATCCCTGGGACAGGGTAAGGGAAATTCACCCCTCCACTTT
TRBV4-1	NA	NA	TRBJ2-7	CASSLGPSGTYEQYF	TGCGCCAGCAGCCTCGGACCGTCCGGGACCTACGAGCAGTACTTC
TRBV9	NA	NA	TRBJ1-3	CASSVAAKAFSGNTIYF	TGTGCCAGCAGCGTAGCGGCGAAGGCGTTCTCTGGAAACACCATATATTTT
TRBV9	TRBD2	NA	TRBJ2-1	CASGGLAGEQFF	TGTGCCAGCGGGGGACTAGCGGGAGAGCAGTTCTTC
TRBV30	TRBD1	NA	TRBJ2-5	CAWRTDTGTGRYARSQYF	TGTGCCTGGAGAACCGACACCGGGACAGGGAGGTACGCGCGGTCCCAGTACTTC
TRBV5-6	TRBD2	NA	TRBJ2-7	CASSLSVPHSGSYEQYF	TGTGCCAGCAGCTTGTCAGTTCCCCACAGCGGGAGTTACGAGCAGTACTTC
TRBV6-6	TRBD1	NA	TRBJ1-1	CASRRDSLNTEAFF	TGTGCCAGCAGAAGGGACAGCTTGAACACTGAAGCTTTCTTT
TRBV6-5	TRBD1	few	TRBJ1-2	CASRSGTGDYGYTF	TGTGCCAGCAGGTCCGGGACAGGGGACTATGGCTACACCTTC
TRBV15	NA	NA	TRBJ2-4	CATSQGGDFNIQYF	TGTGCCACCAGCCAGGGGGGTGATTTTAACATTCAGTACTTC
TRBV18	NA	NA	TRBJ2-7	CASSPPLATHYEQYF	TGTGCCAGCTCACCCCCTCTAGCGACTCACTACGAGCAGTACTTC
TRBV5-5	TRBD1	NA	TRBJ2-2	CASEKGTGTATGELFF	TGTGCCAGCGAAAAAGGGACAGGGACCGCCACCGGGGAGCTGTTTTTT
TRBV7-3	NA	NA	TRBJ2-7	CASSLRSGPAYEQYF	TGTGCCAGCAGCTTAAGGTCCGGGCCTGCCTACGAGCAGTACTTC
TRBV6-5	TRBD2	once	TRBJ2-1	CASRRLAGRNEQFF	TGTGCCAGCCGTAGACTAGCGGGAAGGAATGAGCAGTTCTTC
TRBV2	NA	NA	TRBJ2-1	CASRPGTSSSYNEQFF	TGTGCCAGCAGACCCGGGACTTCGAGCTCCTACAATGAGCAGTTCTTC
TRBV5-5	NA	NA	TRBJ1-3	CASSLAGTGRGNTIYF	TGTGCCAGCAGCTTGGCCGGAACTGGTCGGGGAAACACCATATATTTT
TRBV4-1	TRBD1	NA	TRBJ2-1	CASSLWDRGTSTHNEQFF	TGCGCCAGCAGCCTTTGGGACAGGGGAACCTCGACGCACAATGAGCAGTTCTTC
TRBV5-1	TRBD2	NA	TRBJ2-1	CASSPSSGRINEQFF	TGCGCCAGCAGCCCCTCTAGCGGGCGGATTAATGAGCAGTTCTTC
TRBV5-1	NA	NA	TRBJ1-2	CASSLGGRTIKTHGYTF	TGCGCCAGCAGCTTGGGGGGCAGGACTATAAAGACCCATGGCTACACCTTC
TRBV5-1	NA	NA	TRBJ2-1	CASSWGSGDNEQFF	TGCGCCAGCAGCTGGGGGTCGGGTGACAATGAGCAGTTCTTC
TRBV11-2	TRBD1	once	TRBJ2-3	CASSSPTGVRQDTQYF	TGTGCCAGCAGCTCTCCCACAGGGGTTCGACAAGATACGCAGTATTTT
TRBV19	TRBD2	NA	TRBJ2-7	CASSISSGGAQYEQYF	TGTGCCAGTAGTATATCGAGCGGGGGGGCTCAGTACGAGCAGTACTTC
TRBV4-2	TRBD2	once	TRBJ2-7	CASSQSLAGVGYEQYF	TGTGCCAGCAGCCAATCACTAGCGGGAGTTGGCTACGAGCAGTACTTC
TRBV15	NA	NA	TRBJ2-7	CATSRAGDISYEQYF	TGTGCCACCAGCAGAGCGGGAGACATATCCTACGAGCAGTACTTC
TRBV7-3	TRBD1	NA	TRBJ1-1	CASSLGQGEAFF	TGTGCCAGCAGCTTAGGACAGGGTGAAGCTTTCTTT
TRBV6-5	TRBD2	NA	TRBJ2-1	CASWTSGHNEQFF	TGTGCCAGCTGGACTAGCGGACACAATGAGCAGTTCTTC
TRBV11-1	TRBD1	NA	TRBJ1-2	CASSQDRVHGYTF	TGTGCCAGCAGCCAGGACAGGGTACATGGCTACACCTTC
TRBV28	TRBD1	few	TRBJ2-7	CASSVSDRDEQYF	TGTGCCAGCAGTGTCTCTGACAGGGACGAGCAGTACTTC
TRBV29-1	NA	NA	TRBJ1-1	CSVGSRLGNTEAFF	TGCAGCGTCGGTTCGCGGCTGGGGAACACTGAAGCTTTCTTT
TRBV5-1	NA	NA	TRBJ2-2	CASSFVSGELFF	TGCGCCAGCAGCTTCGTTTCGGGGGAGCTGTTTTTT
TRBV19	NA	NA	TRBJ1-1	CASSRDLMNTEAFF	TGTGCCAGTAGTAGAGATTTGATGAACACTGAAGCTTTCTTT
TRBV4-2	NA	NA	TRBJ2-7	CASSRATGTPDGFTYEQYF	TGTGCCAGCAGCCGGGCAACCGGGACACCGGATGGTTTTACCTACGAGCAGTACTTC
TRBV11-2	TRBD1	NA	TRBJ2-5	CASSLGGQVWVRETQYF	TGTGCCAGCAGCTTAGGGGGACAGGTTTGGGTCCGGGAGACCCAGTACTTC
TRBV27	TRBD2	NA	TRBJ2-7	CASSLFSGREGQKQYF	TGTGCCAGCAGTTTATTCTCCGGGCGGGAGGGCCAGAAGCAGTACTTC
TRBV5-1	TRBD1	NA	TRBJ1-2	CASNVGQGHNYGYTF	TGCGCCAGCAACGTCGGACAGGGGCATAACTATGGCTACACCTTC
TRBV7-7	NA	once	TRBJ2-7	CASSQGGSYEQYF	TGTGCCAGCAGCCAGGGGGGATCCTACGAGCAGTACTTC
TRBV27	NA	NA	TRBJ2-3	CASIEGNTDTQYF	TGTGCCAGCATCGAGGGAAACACAGATACGCAGTATTTT
TRBV5-1	TRBD1	NA	TRBJ1-2	CASSLEDRGYGYTF	TGCGCCAGCAGCTTGGAAGACAGGGGTTATGGCTACACCTTC
TRBV12-2	NA	NA	TRBJ2-1	CASRLGTGGRNEQFF	TGTGCAAGTCGCTTAGGGACAGGGGGCCGGAATGAGCAGTTCTTC
TRBV5-5	TRBD1	NA	TRBJ2-7	CASSSGTGFLVKVAYEQYF	TGTGCCAGCAGCTCAGGGACAGGGTTTCTTGTTAAGGTCGCCTACGAGCAGTACTTC